This TCR beta chain is drawn from a study of T-cell reconstitution after alpha-beta-depleted transplantation in children (dated by TCRdb to the mid-2010s). For the study in its entirety: The study quantitatively tracked T-cell immune reconstitution after TCRalphabeta/CD19-depleted allogeneic hematopoietic cell transplantation in children using TCR repertoire profiling.

The treatment or condition label here, explained by the study, means: allogeneic hematopoietic cell transplantation with graft depleted of TCRalphabeta T cells and CD19 B cells. TCRalphabeta/CD19-depleted allogeneic hematopoietic cell grafts were given to the transplant recipients, all of whom were children. From its cysteine to its phenylalanine, the CDR3 spans 15 amino acids. Left in the record is the CDR3 DNA by itself, 45 bases read in frame from the first base. The V end loses 3 bases and the J end loses 1 base, and a stretch of 11 bases separates them. According to the germline V gene, CDR1 reads MNHEY and CDR2 reads SVGAGI. To prepare the library, PCR was applied. The sequencing machine was an Illumina HiSeq 2500. To normalize quantification of the TCRbeta repertoire, the TCR libraries were built with molecular barcoding that relied on unique molecular identifiers. TCRdb's own reprocessing of the public reads used fastp at Q25 and MiXCR and kept productive beta chains. CDR3 protein sequences are deduplicated, and each keeps its most common genes and DNA. The sample has approximately 45,000 distinct CDR3 sequences on record, roughly 52% of them singletons. About two fifths of the sample is taken by the ten largest.

A remark on this clonotype: Its antigen is still unknown. The input lacks base qualities; no much larger clone sits a single base away.

Broader findings and caveats from the paper: About two months after transplant, the apparently early recovery of alphabetaT-cell counts reportedly depended on just several hundred clones that had expanded rapidly and came from non-depleted graft cells. Hyperexpanded clone frequencies declined over subsequent months; after one year, T-cell counts and TCRbeta diversity were mostly attributed to newly produced T cells. In some patients, the high TCRbeta diversity seen at day 60 was put down to recipient T cells and intrathymic progenitors that had survived conditioning.

This sample comprised peripheral blood, obtained before TCRalphabeta/CD19-depleted stem cell transplant. This receptor was identified in a boy younger than two with SCID, due to receive a stem cell transplant. The chain links TRBV6-5 with TRBJ2-3; the D gene is possibly TRBD2, with 5 bases matching. The DNA sequence is TGTGCCAGCAGTTATAGTAGCGAAGGCACAGATACGCAGTATTTT. Protein translation: CASSYSSEGTDTQYF.